Presented here are 27 T cell receptor beta chains from one specimen sequenced in a study of post-analysis software for immune sequencing data. Study-level findings and limits: A few TRBV segments occurring more often in patients than controls included TRBV5-6, TRBV5-1 and TRBV20-1.

TCR beta cDNA libraries included unique molecular identifiers. Each CDR3 protein is one row after TCRdb ran MiXCR on the PCR reads. The sample contains hundreds of thousands of distinct CDR3 sequences, approximately 60% of which appear only once. These receptors have no known antigen. The specimen sequenced was blood. These receptors all come from a girl aged 2-10 years with multiple sclerosis.

CDR3 sequence: CASSWGSRARTRQETQYF. The CDR3, as DNA: TGCGCCAGCAGCTGGGGGTCCAGGGCCCGAACTCGACAAGAGACCCAGTACTTC. The chain has TRBV5-1 and TRBJ2-5; D might be TRBD1 or TRBD2, each matching 5 bases. Trimming left V 3 bases short and J 2 bases short, with 23 bases between. The CDR3 covers 18 residues. The germline V gene has CDR1 SGHRS and CDR2 YFSETQ.

This clonotype was recorded only once. The V call is TRBV7-2, the J call TRBJ2-4, with no clear D. Germline lookup yields CDR1 SGHTA and CDR2 FQGNSA. This CDR3 is built from 15 residues. V lost 4 bases and J 4 bases, leaving 14 bases between the germline ends. DNA of the CDR3: TGTGCCAGCAGCTCGCGAAAGGACGGGAAAAACATTCAGTACTTC. It encodes CASSSRKDGKNIQYF. Together with reference TRBV7-2 and TRBJ2-4, the CDR3 gives the full variable domain: GAGVSQSPSNKVTEKGKDVELRCDPISGHTALYWYRQSLGQGLEFLIYFQGNSAPDKSGLPSDRFSAERTGGSVSTLTIQRTQQEDSAVYLCASSSRKDGKNIQYFGAGTRLSVL.

The gene calls are TRBV27 and TRBJ2-1, with D possibly TRBD1 on 5 matching bases. The CDR3 contains 15 residues. Trimming shortened V by 3 bases and J by 3 bases, and 12 bases separated the two germline ends. CDR1 is MNHEY, CDR2 SMNVEV, per germline (reference sequence). In nucleotides, the CDR3 is TGTGCCAGCAGTTTCCAGGGTAAGATCTACAATGAGCAGTTCTTC. It is translated as CASSFQGKIYNEQFF.

The rearrangement links TRBV5-1 to TRBJ2-3; 10 bases map to TRBD2. This CDR3 has 19 residues. V trimming: 1 base; J trimming: 4 bases; junction bases outside the gene matches: 15. CDR1 is SGHRS, CDR2 YFSETQ, per germline. The CDR3 here is CASSLPIPSSGGGSDTQYF. CDR3 sequence (DNA): TGCGCCAGCAGCTTGCCGATACCCTCTAGCGGGGGAGGGTCAGATACGCAGTATTTT.

This rearrangement joins TRBV29-1 to TRBJ1-1, with TRBD1 matching over 8 bases. The trim removed 7 bases at V and 1 base at J, leaving 5 bases unmatched. The CDR3 covers 13 residues. Germline assignment: CDR1 SQVTM and CDR2 ANQGSEA. The CDR3, as DNA: TGCAGCGCCGCGACAGGGGCGAACACTGAAGCTTTCTTT. The encoded protein is CSAATGANTEAFF.

The V gene is TRBV5-5, the J gene TRBJ2-5; tentatively, D is TRBD1 (6 bases). V was shortened by 2 bases and J by 2 bases, with 13 bases between the two germline ends. This CDR3 has 15 residues. The germline V gene has CDR1 SGHKS and CDR2 YYEKEE (reference sequence). The CDR3 sequence: CASSFPGQKQETQYF. CDR3 nucleotides: TGTGCCAGCAGCTTCCCCGGACAGAAACAAGAGACCCAGTACTTC.

This clonotype was counted between two and nine times. The CDR3 spells CSARDSGQYNEQFF. In nucleotides, the CDR3 is TGCAGTGCTAGAGATTCTGGACAGTACAATGAGCAGTTCTTC. V usage is TRBV20-1 and J usage is TRBJ2-1; TRBD1 might be the D (6 bases). Looked up from germline, CDR1 is DFQATT and CDR2 is SNEGSKA (reference sequence). V was shortened by 0 bases and J by 4 bases, with 10 bases between the two germline ends. The CDR3 is 14 residues long.

This chain connects TRBV27 to TRBJ2-5; no definite D call. V lost 5 bases and J 7 bases, leaving 11 bases between the germline ends. The CDR3 runs 12 residues. Germline V gene data show CDR1 as MNHEY and CDR2 as SMNVEV (reference sequence). CDR3 sequence: CASSGSFGTQYF. In nucleotides, the CDR3 is TGTGCCAGCAGTGGCTCTTTTGGGACCCAGTACTTC.

The chain joins TRBV15 to TRBJ2-1; 11 nucleotides agree with TRBD2. J gave up 5 bases and V 3 bases, and 0 bases lay outside the gene matches. Germline V gene lookup returns CDR1 LNHNV and CDR2 YYDKDF (reference sequence). This CDR3 has 14 residues. The CDR3 sequence: CATSRTSGNNEQFF. The CDR3, as DNA: TGTGCCACCAGCAGGACTAGCGGGAACAATGAGCAGTTCTTC.

This clonotype was recorded a few times. This chain links TRBV12-3 or TRBV12-4 with TRBJ2-5, with 12 bases lining up with TRBD2. The V and J ends lost 7 bases and 5 bases, in that order; junction bases with no gene match: 5. The CDR3 extends over 14 amino acids. The CDR3: CASNPSGGAETQYF. The CDR3 DNA is TGTGCCAGCAACCCTAGCGGGGGGGCCGAGACCCAGTACTTC.

The CDR3 is CASSGGAGTEAFF. CDR3 coding DNA: TGTGCCAGCAGTGGGGGGGCGGGTACGGAAGCTTTCTTT. This chain joins TRBV25-1 and TRBJ1-1; weak D call: TRBD1 (6 bases). The CDR3 is 13 residues long. Per germline, CDR1 MGHDK and CDR2 SYGVNS. The germline V and J ends were trimmed by 4 bases and 8 bases, with 14 bases remaining between them.

A word on this clonotype: Its ends do not fully match the called genes, so a read error is possible. The V gene is TRBV12-3 or TRBV12-4, the J gene TRBJ2-7; D remains unclear. The DNA end is more similar to TRBJ2-5, so the J call may be wrong. CDR3 length: 14 amino acids. CDR3 residues: CASSSGQLRETQYF. The CDR3 DNA reads as TGTGCTAGCAGTTCCGGCCAGTTAAGGGAGACCCAGTACTTC.

This chain connects TRBV20-1 to TRBJ2-1; the match to TRBD2 covers 9 bases. Germline values: CDR1 DFQATT, CDR2 SNEGSKA (reference sequence). This CDR3 comprises 19 residues. The trim removed 1 base at V and 0 bases at J, leaving 13 bases unmatched. This chain's CDR3 is CSARGLGSGGLLSYNEQFF. DNA of the CDR3: TGCAGTGCTAGAGGTTTGGGTAGCGGGGGCCTTCTCTCCTACAATGAGCAGTTCTTC.

This chain links TRBV20-1 with TRBJ2-7; possibly TRBD2 for D (6 bases). Germline CDR1 and CDR2: DFQATT and SNEGSKA (reference sequence). Trimming cost V 2 bases and J 6 bases, with 17 bases left between them. The CDR3 length is 14 residues. The CDR3 DNA is TGCAGTGCTAGATCGGGCCGGGGGTTAGGCGAGCAGTACTTC. Its protein is CSARSGRGLGEQYF.

V usage is TRBV20-1 and J usage is TRBJ2-7, with TRBD2 identical over 12 bases. TRBJ2-5 explains the end of the DNA better; the J call may be wrong. Germline V lookup: CDR1 DFQATT, CDR2 SNEGSKA (reference sequence). CDR3 length equals 14 residues. The CDR3 sequence: CSATGLAGRETQYF. The CDR3 bases are TGCAGTGCCACCGGACTAGCGGGACGGGAGACCCAGTACTTC.

The rearrangement uses TRBV10-2 and TRBJ2-7; 11 bases map to TRBD1. The CDR3 length is 14 residues. From germline, CDR1 is WSHSY and CDR2 SAAADI. Trimming at V came to 1 base and at J to 6 bases, leaving 2 bases not matched to a gene. CDR3 in amino acids: CASSEWDRGFEQYF. CDR3 coding DNA: TGCGCCAGCAGTGAGTGGGACAGGGGGTTCGAGCAGTACTTC.

This sequence joins TRBV7-6 and TRBJ2-3; 10 bases match TRBD2. The trim removed 5 bases at V and 2 bases at J, leaving 4 bases unmatched. Germline V gene data show CDR1 as SGHVS and CDR2 as FNYEAQ. The CDR3 is made up of 15 amino acids. This CDR3 is CASSGAGGNTDTQYF. CDR3 nucleotides: TGTGCCAGCAGCGGAGCGGGAGGGAACACAGATACGCAGTATTTT.

The V and J genes are TRBV12-3 or TRBV12-4 and TRBJ1-3, with D hard to call. This CDR3 has 13 residues. The V end was cut by 8 bases, the J end by 0 bases, with 8 bases between. CDR3 sequence: CASHISSGNTIYF. DNA for the CDR3: TGTGCCAGCCACATTTCCTCTGGAAACACCATATATTTT.

The sample holds a few counts of this clonotype. The V gene is TRBV20-1, the J gene TRBJ2-7, with D possibly being TRBD1 or TRBD2 (5 bases each). CDR1 is DFQATT and CDR2 is SNEGSKA in the germline V gene (reference sequence). This CDR3 contains 15 residues. Trimming stripped 1 base from V and 4 bases from J, with 17 bases between. Written as DNA, the CDR3 is TGCAGTGCTAGAGTCCCACCGGGACCCGGATACGAGCAGTACTTC. Amino acid sequence: CSARVPPGPGYEQYF.

This clonotype was seen only a few times. This rearrangement joins TRBV14 to TRBJ1-1, with 9 nucleotides matching TRBD1. V trimming: 4 bases; J trimming: 5 bases; junction bases outside the gene matches: 11. The length of the CDR3 is 16 residues. The V gene's germline CDR1 is SGHDN and CDR2 FVKESK. CDR3 residues: CASSRGTGQVTTEAFF. In DNA form, the CDR3 reads TGTGCCAGCAGCCGCGGGACAGGGCAGGTAACAACTGAAGCTTTCTTT.

The chain joins TRBV21-1 to TRBJ1-5; the D call TRBD1 from the table was never checked on the DNA. TRBV21-1 is reported as a pseudogene. The CDR3 is 16 residues long. CDR3: CASSNIPHRLNQPQHF. CDR3 nucleotides: TGTGCCAGCAGCAATATCCCCCACAGGTTAAATCAGCCCCAGCATTTT.

This clonotype showed up just once. J is TRBJ1-4 and V is TRBV12-3 or TRBV12-4; D gene uncertain. Trimming shortened V by 10 bases and J by 4 bases, and 10 bases separated the two germline ends. The CDR3 length is 12 residues. The CDR3 region is CATQRINEKLFF. The CDR3 DNA sequence: TGTGCCACCCAAAGAATTAATGAAAAACTGTTTTTT.

CDR3 protein: CAWRRVLGSRGYNEQFF. CDR3 bases: TGTGCCTGGAGACGGGTGTTGGGTAGTAGGGGATACAATGAGCAGTTCTTC. The chain links TRBV30 to TRBJ2-1; D is possibly TRBD1 (5 bases). The CDR3 is 17 residues long. V lost 3 bases to trimming and J lost 4 bases, with 22 bases between them. CDR1 is GTSNPN and CDR2 is SVGIG in the germline V gene (reference sequence).

The chain links TRBV10-2 to TRBJ2-1, with 15 bases that match TRBD2. The CDR3 length is 14 residues. CDR1 WSHSY and CDR2 SAAADI come from the germline V gene. J gave up 7 bases and V 7 bases, and 2 bases lay outside the gene matches. CDR3 region: CASTGLAGGNEQFF. Written as DNA, the CDR3 is TGCGCCAGCACCGGACTAGCGGGAGGGAATGAGCAGTTCTTC.

The CDR3 spells CSVWDDRGPLDEQYF. The CDR3 coding sequence is TGCAGCGTTTGGGATGACAGGGGGCCTTTGGACGAGCAGTACTTC. The V gene is TRBV29-1, the J gene TRBJ2-7, with 10 bases lining up with TRBD1. The germline CDR1 and CDR2 sequences are SQVTM and ANQGSEA. V lost 5 bases to trimming and J lost 5 bases; unmatched junction nucleotides: 12. The CDR3 is made up of 15 amino acids.

The chain employs TRBV7-2 and TRBJ2-3; D gene uncertain. V lost 1 base to trimming and J lost 7 bases, with 12 bases between them. This CDR3 has 14 amino acids. Germline assignment: CDR1 SGHTA and CDR2 FQGNSA. The CDR3 DNA is TGTGCCAGCAGCTTAGATCGCCGAGGTAATACGCAGTATTTT. This sequence encodes CASSLDRRGNTQYF.

J is TRBJ2-5 and V is TRBV5-1, with 7 bases matching TRBD2. The J call may be incorrect, as the DNA end agrees better with TRBJ2-7. The CDR3 is 15 amino acids. Germline-derived CDR1 and CDR2 are SGHRS and YFSETQ. The CDR3, as DNA: TGCGCCAGCAAGGTCGCAGCGGGGCTTTCCTACGAGCAGTACTTC. This encodes CASKVAAGLSYEQYF.